The text below deals with one T cell receptor beta chain. Antigen specificity is unknown. Allogeneic regulatory or mature dendritic cells were co-cultured for 5 days with CFSE-labeled sorted T cells at 1:10. The data are from a study of regulatory dendritic cells for organ transplantation. General study results and limits: Memory CD8+ clonal expansion seemed more limited with regulatory than mature dendritic cells. Naive CD4+ and CD8+ repertoires were highly diverse; memory CD8+ was most oligoclonal.

Germline CDR1 reads SGHVS; CDR2 reads FQNEAQ. V gave up 5 bases and J gave up 4 bases, with 15 bases separating them. The CDR3 runs 14 residues. Assay used: immunoSEQ multiplex PCR; TCRdb lists only in-frame clones, some missing. Found here are fewer than 25,000 clones, over 75% of them singletons; the top ten hold just under 0.7%. The chain combines TRBV7-8 with TRBJ2-7; a weak D match, TRBD1 (6 bases). Sequences were obtained from naive CD4+ T cells from blood cultured with regulatory dendritic cells. Subset meaning: CD45RA+ naive T cells. This clonotype originated in a human donor in good health. Here the CDR3 DNA reads TGTGCCAGCAGCAGAGGACAGTCGGGTTACGAGCAGTACTTC. It specifies CASSRGQSGYEQYF.